This T cell receptor (beta chain) was recovered during a study of blood T cell repertoires in COVID-19. Study context: Acute-phase and convalescent COVID-19 samples originated in the United States, Italy and Spain.

The CDR3 extends over 14 amino acids. TCRdb's table, derived via immunoSEQ multiplex PCR, lists solely in-frame clones and lacks some. Here the sample spans 95,000 to 110,000 clones, just over 90% being singletons. The table lists this clone with many counts. The origin of this receptor is a woman aged 25 to 39 with acute or convalescent COVID-19. Sequences were obtained from peripheral blood. The chain joins TRBV21-1 to TRBJ2-6; TRBD2, the table's D call, lacks a check against the DNA. TRBV21-1 is an annotated pseudogene. Here the CDR3 DNA reads TGTGCCAGCAGCGCTGGAGGTGGGGCCAACGTCCTGACTTTC. This translates into CASSAGGGANVLTF.